Listed below are T cell receptor beta chains from one sample, sequenced in a study of T-cell reconstitution after alpha-beta-depleted transplantation in children. Each CDR3 protein gets one entry after TCRdb re-called the PCR reads with MiXCR. The sample yields fewer than 750,000 distinct CDR3 sequences, 25% to 30% seen once. The material sequenced was PBMCs, taken before TCRalphabeta/CD19-depleted stem cell transplant. The receptor set was obtained from a boy in the first two years of life with Wiskott-Aldrich syndrome, due to receive a stem cell transplant. Both conserved end residues are part of each CDR3. A D gene is named only where the DNA matches it firmly. Clone size is shown for a subset of rows, as once, few, many or a class of expanded clone.

CDR3 DNA	CDR3 protein	D gene	V gene	clone size	J gene
TGCGCCAGCAGCCAGACGGGGGCGAGCACCGGGGAGCTGTTTTTT	CASSQTGASTGELFF	NA	TRBV5-1	many	TRBJ2-2
TGTGCCAGCAGCCTCCGGGACGCAACTAATGAAAAACTGTTTTTT	CASSLRDATNEKLFF	NA	TRBV7-9	NA	TRBJ1-4
TGTGCCAGCAGTCCCGGGACAGGGCCCAATCAGCCCCAGCATTTT	CASSPGTGPNQPQHF	TRBD1	TRBV12-3/TRBV12-4	NA	TRBJ1-5
TGCAGTGCTCGCTCGGACCCTGAGAACCCTGAAGCTTTCTTT	CSARSDPENPEAFF	NA	TRBV20-1	once	TRBJ1-1
TGTGCCATCAGTGAAAGCGGGAGCGGGAATGAGCAGTTCTTC	CAISESGSGNEQFF	TRBD2	TRBV10-3	NA	TRBJ2-1
TGCAGTGCTTTTAGCGGGAGGGCCTACGAGCAGTACTTC	CSAFSGRAYEQYF	TRBD2	TRBV20-1	NA	TRBJ2-7
TGCAGTGCTAGCCCTAGCGGGAGGGCTCGGAATGAGCAGTTCTTC	CSASPSGRARNEQFF	TRBD2	TRBV20-1	few	TRBJ2-1
TGTGCCAGCAGCCAAGAGACAGGGTACAATGAGCAGTTCTTC	CASSQETGYNEQFF	TRBD1	TRBV14	few	TRBJ2-1
TGCAGTGCTAGACCAGGGTTTAGCTACGAGCAGTACTTC	CSARPGFSYEQYF	NA	TRBV20-1	few	TRBJ2-7
TGTGCCACCAGCAATACCGGAGGGCGCAGGTACGAGCAGTACTTC	CATSNTGGRRYEQYF	NA	TRBV15	few	TRBJ2-7
TGTGCCAGCAGCTTAGTAAAACTTTTTACAGATACGCAGTATTTT	CASSLVKLFTDTQYF	NA	TRBV7-9	few	TRBJ2-3
TGCAGTGCTAGAGATCGGAAGTGGAGCTCCTATAATTCACCCCTCCACTTT	CSARDRKWSSYNSPLHF	NA	TRBV20-1	NA	TRBJ1-6
TGTGCCAGCAGTTTCGCAGGGACTGAAGCTTTCTTT	CASSFAGTEAFF	NA	TRBV12-3/TRBV12-4	NA	TRBJ1-1
TGTGCCAGCACCGTGGAAGGGACAGCACAAGATACGCAGTATTTT	CASTVEGTAQDTQYF	TRBD1	TRBV2	NA	TRBJ2-3
TGCGCCAGCAGCCGAGATGACCGGGCCTACGAGCAGTACTTC	CASSRDDRAYEQYF	NA	TRBV5-1	NA	TRBJ2-7
TGTGCCAGCAGTTACCCCAGTTTAGGGTCCACAGATACGCAGTATTTT	CASSYPSLGSTDTQYF	NA	TRBV6-5	NA	TRBJ2-3
TGCGCCAGCAGCCCTCTAGCGAGAGGGTACACCGGGGAGCTGTTTTTT	CASSPLARGYTGELFF	NA	TRBV5-1	NA	TRBJ2-2
TGTGCCATCAGTGAAGGTGGGGGGGAATACGAGCAGTACTTC	CAISEGGGEYEQYF	TRBD2	TRBV10-3	few	TRBJ2-7
TGCAGTGCTAGAGAGGTAGCGGGAGGACCCGAGACCCAGTACTTC	CSAREVAGGPETQYF	TRBD2	TRBV20-1	few	TRBJ2-5
TGTGCCAGCAGCCAAGACCCTAGCGGCCACAGAGCCCAGTACTTC	CASSQDPSGHRAQYF	TRBD2	TRBV3-1	NA	TRBJ2-5
TGTGCCAGCAGTCAGCTCGGGCGCAATCAGCCCCAGCATTTT	CASSQLGRNQPQHF	NA	TRBV12-3/TRBV12-4	NA	TRBJ1-5
TGCAGCGTTGAAAAGGGGGCTGGGCCCACCTACGAGCAGTACTTC	CSVEKGAGPTYEQYF	TRBD1	TRBV29-1	NA	TRBJ2-7
TGTGCCAGCAAGACTAGTGCGACAGATACGCAGTATTTT	CASKTSATDTQYF	NA	TRBV7-2	NA	TRBJ2-3
TGCAGCGCCTTGACAGAGACCTATGGCTACACCTTC	CSALTETYGYTF	NA	TRBV29-1	NA	TRBJ1-2
TGTGCCAGCACCTTAGCGGGAGGGAGACAAGAGACCCAGTACTTC	CASTLAGGRQETQYF	TRBD2	TRBV11-2	NA	TRBJ2-5
TGCAGCGTGGGGGGACAGGGTTTCTCTGAAGCTTTCTTT	CSVGGQGFSEAFF	TRBD1	TRBV29-1	NA	TRBJ1-1
TGCAGTGCTATTTCCGGACTAGCGGGGACCTTAGATACGCAGTATTTT	CSAISGLAGTLDTQYF	TRBD2	TRBV20-1	NA	TRBJ2-3
TGCAGTGCCTCGAGGGGGTCGAACACCGGGGAGCTGTTTTTT	CSASRGSNTGELFF	NA	TRBV20-1	NA	TRBJ2-2
TGTGCCAGCAGTTTGGGACAGGTTAACTCTGGGGCCAACGTCCTGACTTTC	CASSLGQVNSGANVLTF	TRBD1	TRBV5-5	NA	TRBJ2-6
TGTGCCAGCAGAGGGGGTAGAAGTGACGAGCAGTACTTC	CASRGGRSDEQYF	NA	TRBV12-3/TRBV12-4	NA	TRBJ2-7
TGCAGCGTGATCAGGGCCTCGAACACTGAAGCTTTCTTT	CSVIRASNTEAFF	NA	TRBV29-1	NA	TRBJ1-1
TGCAGTGCTCAGCGGGGGAGCTCCTACGAGCAGTACTTC	CSAQRGSSYEQYF	TRBD2	TRBV20-1	many	TRBJ2-7
TGTGCCACCAGCAGAGAGCAAGGACTAGCGGTTTACAATGAGCAGTTCTTC	CATSREQGLAVYNEQFF	TRBD2	TRBV15	few	TRBJ2-1
TGTGCCACCAGCAGAGGGGGAGGGTCGTACCAAGAGACCCAGTACTTC	CATSRGGGSYQETQYF	TRBD2	TRBV15	NA	TRBJ2-5
TGCAGTGCCCTGGGACTACCCAGTCCCGTTACAGATACGCAGTATTTT	CSALGLPSPVTDTQYF	TRBD2	TRBV20-1	NA	TRBJ2-3
TGCGCCAGCAGCTTGGCCTGGGGGGCTGGATACGAGCAGTACTTC	CASSLAWGAGYEQYF	NA	TRBV5-1	few	TRBJ2-7
TGTGCCAGCAGCAAATACGAGCAGTACTTC	CASSKYEQYF	NA	TRBV21-1	NA	TRBJ2-7
TGCGCCAGCAGCTTGGTCTTAGGGAACACCGGGGAGCTGTTTTTT	CASSLVLGNTGELFF	NA	TRBV5-1	few	TRBJ2-2
TGCGCCAGCAGCATTGGGACTAGCGGGAGGGAAGAGCAGTTCTTC	CASSIGTSGREEQFF	TRBD2	TRBV5-1	few	TRBJ2-1
TGCAGCGTCGTCCCCCTGAGGAACACTGAAGCTTTCTTT	CSVVPLRNTEAFF	NA	TRBV29-1	few	TRBJ1-1
TGCGCCAGCAGCTTGGCGGGAGGACATGAGCAGTTCTTC	CASSLAGGHEQFF	TRBD2	TRBV5-1	NA	TRBJ2-1
TGTGCCAGCAGTTTATTCCCTCCAGCGGGAGCGGGCGAGCAGTACTTC	CASSLFPPAGAGEQYF	TRBD2	TRBV28	few	TRBJ2-7
TGTGCCAGCAGCGGGACTACGACCTACAATGAGCAGTTCTTC	CASSGTTTYNEQFF	TRBD2	TRBV3-1	NA	TRBJ2-1
TGTGCCAGCAGCCGACAGGGGATAGGATTCAATCAGCCCCAGCATTTT	CASSRQGIGFNQPQHF	TRBD1	TRBV6-1	few	TRBJ1-5
TGTGCCAGCAGGGGGACTAGCGGGATCACAGATACGCAGTATTTT	CASRGTSGITDTQYF	TRBD2	TRBV6-5	few	TRBJ2-3
TGTGCCAGCAGTGCCCACGTTGGGGAGCAGTACTTC	CASSAHVGEQYF	NA	TRBV2	few	TRBJ2-7
TGTGCCAGCAGCTTAGGGAAAGGGGTTGGCTACACCTTC	CASSLGKGVGYTF	NA	TRBV7-9	few	TRBJ1-2
TGTGCCAGCAGCTTAGGTCCCAGGGTGACCGGGGAGCTGTTTTTT	CASSLGPRVTGELFF	NA	TRBV7-2	NA	TRBJ2-2
TGCGCCAGCAGAGGCGGTAGCGGGACTGAGCAGTACTTC	CASRGGSGTEQYF	TRBD2	TRBV10-2	NA	TRBJ2-7
TGTGCCAGCAGCCCGGCAGGGGTAGGGATCACTGAAGCTTTCTTT	CASSPAGVGITEAFF	NA	TRBV14	few	TRBJ1-1
TGTGCCAGCAGCTTAAGAGGGGTCTCAGAGACCCAGTACTTC	CASSLRGVSETQYF	NA	TRBV7-8	few	TRBJ2-5
TGTGCCAGCGGAGGGGGGGCTCGTGAAAAACTGTTTTTT	CASGGGAREKLFF	NA	TRBV12-3/TRBV12-4	NA	TRBJ1-4
TGCAGTGCTAGATCCCGAGGGACAGGGGGATTCTACGAGCAGTACTTC	CSARSRGTGGFYEQYF	TRBD1	TRBV20-1	NA	TRBJ2-7
TGCGCCAGCAGCTCCCAGACAGGGCTCAACACTGAAGCTTTCTTT	CASSSQTGLNTEAFF	TRBD1	TRBV5-1	few	TRBJ1-1
TGTGCCACCAGCAGACGAATCTCCTACAATGAGCAGTTCTTC	CATSRRISYNEQFF	NA	TRBV15	few	TRBJ2-1
TGCAGTGCCGTGGACGGAGATCAAGAGACCCAGTACTTC	CSAVDGDQETQYF	NA	TRBV20-1	NA	TRBJ2-5
TGTGCCAGCAGCCCGACTAGCGCCGGCGAGCAGTACTTC	CASSPTSAGEQYF	TRBD2	TRBV7-6	NA	TRBJ2-7